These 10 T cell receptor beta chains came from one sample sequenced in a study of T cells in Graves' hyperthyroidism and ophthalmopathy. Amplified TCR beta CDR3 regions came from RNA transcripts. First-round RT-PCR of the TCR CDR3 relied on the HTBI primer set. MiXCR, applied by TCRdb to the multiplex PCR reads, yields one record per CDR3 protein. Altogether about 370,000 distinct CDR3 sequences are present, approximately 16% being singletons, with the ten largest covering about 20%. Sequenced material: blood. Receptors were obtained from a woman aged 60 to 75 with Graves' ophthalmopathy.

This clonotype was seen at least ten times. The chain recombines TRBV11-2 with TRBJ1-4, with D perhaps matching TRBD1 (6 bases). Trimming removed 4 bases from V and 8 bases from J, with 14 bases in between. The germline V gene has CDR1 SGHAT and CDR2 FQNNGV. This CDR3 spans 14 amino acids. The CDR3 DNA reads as TGTGCCAGCAGCTACAGGGTGACTGGAGAAAAACTGTTTTTT. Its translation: CASSYRVTGEKLFF.

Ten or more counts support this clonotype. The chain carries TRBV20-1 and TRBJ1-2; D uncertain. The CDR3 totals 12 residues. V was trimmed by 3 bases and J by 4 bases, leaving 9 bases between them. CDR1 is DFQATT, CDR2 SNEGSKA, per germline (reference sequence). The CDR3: CSARWGGYGYTF. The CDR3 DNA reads TGCAGTGCTAGGTGGGGAGGCTATGGCTACACCTTC.

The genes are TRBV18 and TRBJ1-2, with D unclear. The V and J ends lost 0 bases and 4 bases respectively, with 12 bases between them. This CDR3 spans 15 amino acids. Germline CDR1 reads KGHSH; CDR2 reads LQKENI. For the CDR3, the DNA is TGTGCCAGCTCACCACCAAGTACAGCGACCTATGGCTACACCTTC. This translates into CASSPPSTATYGYTF.

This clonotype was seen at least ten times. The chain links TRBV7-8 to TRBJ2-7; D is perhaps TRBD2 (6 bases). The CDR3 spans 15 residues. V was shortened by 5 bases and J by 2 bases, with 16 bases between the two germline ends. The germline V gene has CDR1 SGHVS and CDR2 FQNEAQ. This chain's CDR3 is CASSQAAGLAYEQYF. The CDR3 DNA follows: TGTGCCAGCAGCCAAGCGGCGGGATTAGCCTACGAGCAGTACTTC.

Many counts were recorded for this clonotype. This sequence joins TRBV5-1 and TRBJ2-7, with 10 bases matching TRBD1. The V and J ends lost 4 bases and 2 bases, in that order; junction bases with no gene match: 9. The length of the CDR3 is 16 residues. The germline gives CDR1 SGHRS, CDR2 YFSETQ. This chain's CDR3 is CASSLIGQGVTYEQYF. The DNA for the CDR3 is TGCGCCAGCAGCCTCATTGGACAGGGGGTTACCTACGAGCAGTACTTC.

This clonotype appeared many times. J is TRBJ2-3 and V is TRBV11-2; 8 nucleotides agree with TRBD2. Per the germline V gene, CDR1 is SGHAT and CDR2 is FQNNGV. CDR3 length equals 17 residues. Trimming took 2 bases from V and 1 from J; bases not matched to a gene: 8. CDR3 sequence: CASSLTPLAGRTDTQYF. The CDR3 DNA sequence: TGTGCCAGCAGCTTAACCCCGCTAGCGGGCCGCACAGATACGCAGTATTTT.

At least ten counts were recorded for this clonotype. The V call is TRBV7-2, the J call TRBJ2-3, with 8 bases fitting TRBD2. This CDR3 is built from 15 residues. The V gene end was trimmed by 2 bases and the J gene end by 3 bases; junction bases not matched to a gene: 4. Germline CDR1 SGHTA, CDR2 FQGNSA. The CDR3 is CASSLRREVTDTQYF. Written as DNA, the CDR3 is TGTGCCAGCAGCTTACGGCGGGAGGTAACAGATACGCAGTATTTT.

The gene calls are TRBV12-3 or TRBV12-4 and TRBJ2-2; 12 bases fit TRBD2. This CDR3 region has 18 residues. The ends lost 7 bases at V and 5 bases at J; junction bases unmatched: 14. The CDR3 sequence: CASTPGTSGYIWTGELFF. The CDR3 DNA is TGTGCCAGCACCCCCGGGACTAGCGGGTACATTTGGACCGGGGAGCTGTTTTTT.

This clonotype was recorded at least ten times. CDR3: CASSQEIPGVAGANNEQFF. DNA of the CDR3: TGTGCCAGCAGCCAAGAAATCCCCGGGGTAGCGGGAGCCAACAATGAGCAGTTCTTC. V gene TRBV14 combines with J gene TRBJ2-1; TRBD2 agrees at 9 bases. V dropped 0 bases and J dropped 5; count of bases not matched to a gene: 14. This CDR3 spans 19 amino acids. From germline, CDR1 is SGHDN and CDR2 FVKESK.

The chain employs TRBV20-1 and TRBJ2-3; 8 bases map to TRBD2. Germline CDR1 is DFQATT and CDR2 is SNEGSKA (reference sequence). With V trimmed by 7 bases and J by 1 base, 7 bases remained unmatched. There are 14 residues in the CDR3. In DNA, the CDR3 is TGCAGTGGCCCGACTAGCGTGGGCACAGATACGCAGTATTTT. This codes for CSGPTSVGTDTQYF.